The 27 T cell receptor beta chains below were found in one sample sequenced in a study of blood T cell repertoires in COVID-19. Repertoires were generated with immunoSEQ multiplex PCR, while TCRdb's copy carries only in-frame clones and drops some. Counted here are fewer than 180,000 clones, roughly 87% occurring once; the ten biggest clones make up 4% to 5%. Sequenced material: peripheral blood. The source is an older woman with active or convalescent COVID-19.

The V gene is TRBV7-8, the J gene TRBJ2-2; D is unclear. With 4 bases removed from V and 6 bases from J, the gap between germline ends came to 3 bases. Germline CDR1 SGHVS, CDR2 FQNEAQ. The CDR3 runs to 11 residues. The CDR3 sequence is CASSSSGELFF. The CDR3 nucleotides read TGTGCCAGCAGCTCGTCCGGGGAGCTGTTTTTT.

The chain employs TRBV4-3 and TRBJ2-7; D is unclear. The CDR3 contains 14 residues. Germline-derived CDR1 and CDR2 are LGHNA and YSLEER. Trimming removed 1 base at V and 4 bases at J, with 11 bases between. As DNA, the CDR3 is TGCGCCAGCAGCCAAGGGGCAGGATATTACGAGCAGTACTTC. Its translation is CASSQGAGYYEQYF.

The rearrangement uses TRBV2 and TRBJ1-5; TRBD1 aligns across 7 bases. With V trimmed by 4 bases and J by 4 bases, 1 base remained unmatched. The CDR3 loop spans 13 amino acids. Germline V gene lookup returns CDR1 SNHLY and CDR2 FYNNEI. The CDR3 reads CASSGQGNQPQHF. CDR3 bases: TGTGCCAGCAGTGGACAGGGAAATCAGCCCCAGCATTTT.

The V call is TRBV19, the J call TRBJ1-6, with D maybe TRBD1 (6 bases). The CDR3 extends over 15 amino acids. Trimming left V 5 bases short and J 6 bases short, with 14 bases between. The germline CDR1 and CDR2 sequences are LNHDA and SQIVND (reference sequence). CDR3 in DNA: TGTGCCAGTAGTGCTCAGGGGCTTTTTAATTCACCCCTCCACTTT. Its translation is CASSAQGLFNSPLHF.

The chain combines TRBV7-9 with TRBJ2-3; 7 bases line up with TRBD2. CDR1 is SEHNR and CDR2 is FQNEAQ in the germline V gene (reference sequence). V shed 3 bases, J shed 0 bases, and the junction held 3 bases outside the gene matches. The CDR3 contains 15 residues. The CDR3 region is CASSLGTISTDTQYF. The CDR3, as DNA: TGTGCCAGCAGCTTGGGGACTATCAGCACAGATACGCAGTATTTT.

The rearrangement joins TRBV7-9 to TRBJ1-1; tentatively, D is TRBD1 (5 bases). The ends were cut back, 5 bases at V and 1 base at J, with 14 bases in the middle. In germline, CDR1 is SEHNR, CDR2 FQNEAQ (reference sequence). The CDR3 is 15 amino acids. The CDR3 loop reads CASSPPGGANTEAFF. The CDR3 DNA is TGTGCCAGCAGCCCCCCGGGTGGGGCGAACACTGAAGCTTTCTTT.

The chain couples TRBV3-1 (or the pseudogene TRBV3-2) to TRBJ1-4; the D is unclear. CDR1 and CDR2 from the germline V gene are LGHDT and YNNKEL (reference sequence). The CDR3 extends over 13 amino acids. The V end was cut by 3 bases, the J end by 10 bases, with 12 bases between. The CDR3 DNA reads TGTGCCAGCAGCCAGCGAGGCGAAGGAAAACTGTTTTTT. As protein: CASSQRGEGKLFF.

Notes on this clone: The sample carries other DNA sequences with the same CDR3. The chain carries TRBV18 and TRBJ1-4; D gene unclear. The length of the CDR3 is 14 residues. The ends were cut back, 2 bases at V and 7 bases at J, with 11 bases in the middle. Germline V gene lookup returns CDR1 KGHSH and CDR2 LQKENI. CDR3 in amino acids: CASSPGGYGEKLFF. Here the CDR3 DNA reads TGTGCCAGCTCACCAGGAGGGTATGGTGAAAAACTGTTTTTT.

The rearrangement uses TRBV2 and TRBJ2-7, with D perhaps matching TRBD2 (6 bases). Deletions cut 6 bases from V and 0 bases from J, with 18 bases between. CDR1 is SNHLY, CDR2 FYNNEI, per germline. The CDR3 consists of 16 residues. CDR3 in amino acids: CASRAGTDLNSYEQYF. In DNA, the CDR3 is TGTGCCAGCAGAGCCGGGACTGACCTAAACTCCTACGAGCAGTACTTC.

In its sample, this clone was seen once. The chain links TRBV4-1 to TRBJ1-4; 8 bases are a match to TRBD1. Trimming at V came to 2 bases and at J to 3 bases, leaving 2 bases not matched to a gene. The V gene's germline CDR1 is MGHRA and CDR2 YSYEKL. The CDR3 runs to 15 residues. The CDR3 spells CASSQQGAANEKLFF. The CDR3 DNA is TGCGCCAGCAGCCAACAGGGGGCGGCTAATGAAAAACTGTTTTTT.

The chain joins TRBV11-2 to TRBJ2-7; perhaps TRBD2 as D (6 bases). This CDR3 has 16 residues. V was trimmed by 7 bases and J by 3 bases, leaving 22 bases between them. CDR1 and CDR2 from the germline V gene are SGHAT and FQNNGV. The CDR3 reads CASTLSFAGTYYEQYF. The CDR3, as DNA: TGTGCCAGCACCCTTAGTTTTGCGGGGACCTACTACGAGCAGTACTTC.

The chain carries TRBV11-2 and TRBJ1-1; D might be TRBD1 (5 bases). CDR3 length: 15 residues. V was cut by 0 bases and J by 5 bases, with 13 bases left in between. Germline V gene lookup returns CDR1 SGHAT and CDR2 FQNNGV. The CDR3 region is CASSLEAWGDTEAFF. Here the CDR3 DNA reads TGTGCCAGCAGCTTAGAGGCCTGGGGGGATACTGAAGCTTTCTTT. Based on the CDR3 plus reference TRBV11-2 and TRBJ1-1, the full variable domain is EAGVAQSPRYKIIEKRQSVAFWCNPISGHATLYWYQQILGQGPKLLIQFQNNGVVDDSQLPKDRFSAERLKGVDSTLKIQPAKLEDSAVYLCASSLEAWGDTEAFFGQGTRLTVV.

The V gene is TRBV18, the J gene TRBJ1-3; D is unresolved. The CDR3 loop spans 16 amino acids. Germline assignment: CDR1 KGHSH and CDR2 LQKENI. V lost 1 base, J lost 0 bases, and 10 bases lay in between. CDR3 in DNA: TGTGCCAGCTCACCACAGGCGGGGAGCTCTGGAAACACCATATATTTT. Encoded protein: CASSPQAGSSGNTIYF.

The chain couples TRBV10-3 to TRBJ2-5; 11 bases align to TRBD2. From germline, CDR1 is ENHRY and CDR2 SYGVKD. This CDR3 is 17 amino acids long. The ends lost 0 bases at V and 6 bases at J; junction bases unmatched: 9. The chain's CDR3 is CAISESLGSGGAKTQYF. CDR3 in DNA: TGTGCCATCAGTGAGTCGCTAGGTAGCGGGGGGGCAAAGACCCAGTACTTC.

V gene TRBV19 combines with J gene TRBJ2-7, with 7 bases that match TRBD2. After removal of 5 bases from V and 3 bases from J, the junction contained 10 bases not matched to a gene. This CDR3 has 15 amino acids. CDR1 and CDR2 (germline): LNHDA, SQIVND (reference sequence). This chain's CDR3 is CASSPSAGVLYEQYF. CDR3 sequence (DNA): TGTGCCAGTAGTCCCTCGGCGGGGGTACTCTACGAGCAGTACTTC.

CDR3 in amino acids: CASSEPRDRVNTEAFF. CDR3 DNA sequence: TGTGCCAGCAGTGAACCCCGGGACAGGGTGAACACTGAAGCTTTCTTT. V gene TRBV2 combines with J gene TRBJ1-1, with 9 bases fitting TRBD1. Unmatched junction bases numbered 4, after V lost 2 bases and J lost 0 bases. CDR3 length equals 16 residues. Germline V CDR1 and CDR2: SNHLY, FYNNEI. The full variable domain, its missing parts supplied by reference TRBV2 and TRBJ1-1, is EPEVTQTPSHQVTQMGQEVILRCVPISNHLYFYWYRQILGQKVEFLVSFYNNEISEKSEIFDDQFSVERPDGSNFTLKIRSTKLEDSAMYFCASSEPRDRVNTEAFFGQGTRLTVV.

This sequence joins TRBV5-1 and TRBJ2-1; possibly TRBD2 for D (7 bases). Germline V gives CDR1 SGHRS, CDR2 YFSETQ. Trimming removed 2 bases at V and 1 base at J, with 13 bases between. The CDR3 is 16 residues long. The CDR3 nucleotides read TGCGCCAGCAGCTTCGGGGGGCTAGGATCCTACAATGAGCAGTTCTTC. It is translated as CASSFGGLGSYNEQFF.

V and J are TRBV7-2 and TRBJ2-7; 10 bases are a match to TRBD2. The germline gives CDR1 SGHTA, CDR2 FQGNSA. J gave up 6 bases and V 7 bases, and 12 bases lay outside the gene matches. The CDR3 is 15 residues long. The CDR3 is CASNQWERGGVEQYF. CDR3 bases: TGTGCCAGCAACCAATGGGAGCGGGGGGGTGTCGAGCAGTACTTC. The entire variable domain, with the rest obtained from reference TRBV7-2 and TRBJ2-7, is as follows: GAGVSQSPSNKVTEKGKDVELRCDPISGHTALYWYRQSLGQGLEFLIYFQGNSAPDKSGLPSDRFSAERTGGSVSTLTIQRTQQEDSAVYLCASNQWERGGVEQYFGPGTRLTVT.

This chain connects TRBV4-1 to TRBJ1-2; 9 positions match TRBD1. The CDR3 length is 16 residues. V shed 0 bases, J shed 4 bases, and the junction held 6 bases outside the gene matches. Per the germline V gene, CDR1 is MGHRA and CDR2 is YSYEKL. CDR3: CASSQDLQGAVYGYTF. Here the CDR3 DNA reads TGCGCCAGCAGCCAAGATCTACAGGGGGCCGTCTATGGCTACACCTTC.

This clone was recorded only once. V gene TRBV5-4 combines with J gene TRBJ2-7, with TRBD1 identical over 8 bases. The germline CDR1 and CDR2 sequences are SGHNT and YYREEE (reference sequence). This CDR3 spans 15 amino acids. V was pared by 4 bases and J by 1 base, with 7 bases of the junction left unmatched. CDR3 DNA: TGTGCCAGCAGCCTGTCCGGACAGGGTTCCTACGAGCAGTACTTC. Protein product: CASSLSGQGSYEQYF.

The V call is TRBV6-5, the J call TRBJ1-5; D uncertain. The CDR3 loop spans 15 amino acids. In germline, CDR1 is MNHEY, CDR2 SVGAGI. The germline V and J ends were trimmed by 8 bases and 3 bases, with 17 bases remaining between them. The CDR3 sequence: CASSYSGALNQPQHF. CDR3 in DNA: TGTGCCAGCTCGTACAGCGGCGCCCTCAATCAGCCCCAGCATTTT.

This chain links TRBV4-1 with TRBJ2-7; 7 bases match TRBD2. The CDR3 has 14 amino acids. CDR1 is MGHRA and CDR2 is YSYEKL in the germline V gene. The V and J ends lost 2 bases and 3 bases, in that order; junction bases with no gene match: 4. CDR3 sequence: CASSQRPGGYEQYF. CDR3 bases: TGCGCCAGCAGCCAACGGCCGGGGGGCTACGAGCAGTACTTC.

J is TRBJ2-1 and V is TRBV5-4, with 14 nucleotides matching TRBD2. The germline V gene has CDR1 SGHNT and CDR2 YYREEE (reference sequence). This CDR3 has 18 residues. Unmatched junction bases numbered 8, after V lost 4 bases and J lost 2 bases. The CDR3 nucleotides are TGTGCCAGCAGCCCACGGGGACTAGCGGGGGAACCCTACAATGAGCAGTTCTTC. Amino acids: CASSPRGLAGEPYNEQFF.

J is TRBJ2-7 and V is TRBV18, with D possibly TRBD1 on 6 matching bases. The CDR3 runs 13 residues. Germline CDR1 is KGHSH and CDR2 is LQKENI. Between the trimmed V and J ends, which lost 0 bases and 3 bases, there was a span of 6 bases. Written as DNA, the CDR3 is TGTGCCAGCTCACCACCGGACAGCTACGAGCAGTACTTC. Translating gives CASSPPDSYEQYF.

The genes are TRBV18 and TRBJ2-6; TRBD1 is a possible D gene (6 bases). The CDR3 totals 15 residues. The ends were cut back, 3 bases at V and 0 bases at J, with 6 bases in the middle. Per germline, CDR1 KGHSH and CDR2 LQKENI. The CDR3 nucleotides read TGTGCCAGCTCACCGGACAGCTCTGGGGCCAACGTCCTGACTTTC. As protein: CASSPDSSGANVLTF.

The rearrangement uses TRBV11-3 and TRBJ2-1; the match to TRBD2 covers 7 bases. Per germline, CDR1 SGHNT and CDR2 YENEEA. The V and J ends lost 5 bases and 1 base, in that order; junction bases with no gene match: 8. This CDR3 comprises 16 residues. CDR3 protein: CASSLGQRGSYNEQFF. Here the CDR3 DNA reads TGTGCCAGCAGCCTCGGGCAGCGGGGATCCTACAATGAGCAGTTCTTC.

The gene calls are TRBV2 and TRBJ1-1; 7 nucleotides align to TRBD1. The junction had 8 bases not matched to a gene; V was cut back by 6 bases and J by 4 bases. The germline V gene encodes CDR1 SNHLY and CDR2 FYNNEI. The CDR3 length is 14 residues. CDR3 coding DNA: TGTGCCAGCAGCCCACAGGGGTCGATCACTGAAGCTTTCTTT. This codes for CASSPQGSITEAFF.